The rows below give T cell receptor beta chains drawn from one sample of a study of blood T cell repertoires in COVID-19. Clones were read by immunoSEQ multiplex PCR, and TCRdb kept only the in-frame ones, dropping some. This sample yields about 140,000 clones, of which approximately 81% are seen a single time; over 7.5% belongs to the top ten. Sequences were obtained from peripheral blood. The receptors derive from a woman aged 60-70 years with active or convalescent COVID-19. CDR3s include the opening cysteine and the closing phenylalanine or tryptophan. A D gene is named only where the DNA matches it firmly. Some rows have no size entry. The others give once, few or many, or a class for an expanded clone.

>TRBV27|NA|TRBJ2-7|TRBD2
TGTGCCAGCAGTGGAGCGGGATCCCTTGAGCAGTACTTC
CASSGAGSLEQYF
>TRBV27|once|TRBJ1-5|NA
TGTGCCAGCAGTCGGCAGGGTGACAGCAATCAGCCCCAGCATTTT
CASSRQGDSNQPQHF
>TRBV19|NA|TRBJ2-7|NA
TGTGCCAGTAGTATGGGCGGGCGTCCCTACGAGCAGTACTTC
CASSMGGRPYEQYF
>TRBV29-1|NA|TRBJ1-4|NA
TGCAGCGGAGCGGGTTCACCTAATGAAAAACTGTTTTTT
CSGAGSPNEKLFF
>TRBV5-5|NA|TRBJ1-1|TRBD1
TGTGCCAGCAGCTGGACAGGGGGCGGGTACACTGAAGCTTTCTTT
CASSWTGGGYTEAFF
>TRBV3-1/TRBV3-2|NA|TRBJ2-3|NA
TGTGCCAGCAGCAAAACAGGGACTACGCAGTATTTT
CASSKTGTTQYF
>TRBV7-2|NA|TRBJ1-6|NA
TGTGCCAGCAGCTTAGCGTCCAATTTGGGGCGGTCCAATTCACCCCTCCACTTT
CASSLASNLGRSNSPLHF
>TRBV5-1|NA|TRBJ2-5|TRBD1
TGCGCCAGCAGGACAGGGGAAACCCAGTACTTC
CASRTGETQYF
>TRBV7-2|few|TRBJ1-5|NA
TGTGCCAGCAGCTACGGGACAAGCAATCAGCCCCAGCATTTT
CASSYGTSNQPQHF
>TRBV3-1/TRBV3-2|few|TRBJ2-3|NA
TGTGCCAGCAGCCAAGGCAGACTAGAGACAGATACGCAGTATTTT
CASSQGRLETDTQYF
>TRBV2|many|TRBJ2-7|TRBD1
TGTGCCAGTCGAGACAGGGGTCCCTACGAGCAGTACTTC
CASRDRGPYEQYF
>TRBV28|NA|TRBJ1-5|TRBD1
TGTGCCAGCAGCCAACCACCGGGACAGGGTGTTCAGCCCCAGCATTTT
CASSQPPGQGVQPQHF
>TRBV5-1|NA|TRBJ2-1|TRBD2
TGCGCCAGCAGCTTGGGTAGCGGGGGGGCGGGCTCCTACAATGAGCAGTTCTTC
CASSLGSGGAGSYNEQFF
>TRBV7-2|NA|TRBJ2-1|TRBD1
TGTGCCAGCAGCCCCCGGGACAGGGGTCAAAATGAGCAGTTCTTC
CASSPRDRGQNEQFF
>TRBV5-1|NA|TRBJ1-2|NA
TGCGCCAGCAGCTATTACGGACAATCATCCTATGGCTACACCTTC
CASSYYGQSSYGYTF
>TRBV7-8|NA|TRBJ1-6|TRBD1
TGTGCCAGCAGCTTAGCGGACAGGGGCAATTCACCCCTCCACTTT
CASSLADRGNSPLHF
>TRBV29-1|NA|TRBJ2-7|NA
TGCAGCGTTGAGACAGCAACCCCCTACGAGCAGTACTTC
CSVETATPYEQYF
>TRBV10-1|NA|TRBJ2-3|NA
TGCGCCAGCAGTGAAGAGGGGAGGAGGACAGATACGCAGTATTTT
CASSEEGRRTDTQYF
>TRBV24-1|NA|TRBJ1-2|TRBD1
TGTGCCACCAGTGATCCGGGACAGGGCCAAGACTATGGCTACACCTTC
CATSDPGQGQDYGYTF
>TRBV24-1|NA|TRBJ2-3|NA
TGTGCCACCGAGGAGTCGAGCACAGATACGCAGTATTTT
CATEESSTDTQYF
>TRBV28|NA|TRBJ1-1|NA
TGTGCCAGCAGTTTATGGGTAGGAGGAGGGAGCACTGAAGCTTTCTTT
CASSLWVGGGSTEAFF
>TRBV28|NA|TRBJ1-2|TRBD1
TGTGCCAGCAGCTCCCCGGGACAGACTAACTATGGCTACACCTTC
CASSSPGQTNYGYTF